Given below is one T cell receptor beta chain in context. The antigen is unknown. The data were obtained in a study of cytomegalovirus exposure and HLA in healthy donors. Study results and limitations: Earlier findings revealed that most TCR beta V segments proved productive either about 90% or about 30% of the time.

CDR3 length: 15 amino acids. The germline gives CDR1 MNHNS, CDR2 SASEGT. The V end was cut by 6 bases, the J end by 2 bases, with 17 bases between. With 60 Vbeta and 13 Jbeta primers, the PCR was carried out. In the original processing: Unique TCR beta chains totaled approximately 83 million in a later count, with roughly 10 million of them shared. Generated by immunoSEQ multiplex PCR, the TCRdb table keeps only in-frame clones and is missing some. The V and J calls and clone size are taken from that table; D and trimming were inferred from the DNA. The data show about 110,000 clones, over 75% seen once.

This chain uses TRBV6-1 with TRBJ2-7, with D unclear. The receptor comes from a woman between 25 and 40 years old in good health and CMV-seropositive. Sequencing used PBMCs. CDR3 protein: CASSMKVADPYEQYF. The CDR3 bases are TGTGCCAGCAGCATGAAGGTAGCAGATCCCTACGAGCAGTACTTC.